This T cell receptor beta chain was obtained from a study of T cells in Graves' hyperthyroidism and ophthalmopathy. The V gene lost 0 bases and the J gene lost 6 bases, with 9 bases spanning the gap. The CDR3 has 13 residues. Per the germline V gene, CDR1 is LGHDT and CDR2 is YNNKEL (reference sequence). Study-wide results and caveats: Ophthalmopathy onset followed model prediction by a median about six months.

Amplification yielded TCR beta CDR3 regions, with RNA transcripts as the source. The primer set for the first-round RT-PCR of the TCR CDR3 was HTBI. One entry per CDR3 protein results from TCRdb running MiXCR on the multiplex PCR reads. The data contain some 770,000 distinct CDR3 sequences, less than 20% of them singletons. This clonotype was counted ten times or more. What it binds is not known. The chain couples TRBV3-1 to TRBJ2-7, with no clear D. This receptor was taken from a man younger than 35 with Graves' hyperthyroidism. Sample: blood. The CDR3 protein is CASSQEARIEQYF. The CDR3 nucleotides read TGTGCCAGCAGCCAAGAAGCCCGGATCGAGCAGTACTTC.